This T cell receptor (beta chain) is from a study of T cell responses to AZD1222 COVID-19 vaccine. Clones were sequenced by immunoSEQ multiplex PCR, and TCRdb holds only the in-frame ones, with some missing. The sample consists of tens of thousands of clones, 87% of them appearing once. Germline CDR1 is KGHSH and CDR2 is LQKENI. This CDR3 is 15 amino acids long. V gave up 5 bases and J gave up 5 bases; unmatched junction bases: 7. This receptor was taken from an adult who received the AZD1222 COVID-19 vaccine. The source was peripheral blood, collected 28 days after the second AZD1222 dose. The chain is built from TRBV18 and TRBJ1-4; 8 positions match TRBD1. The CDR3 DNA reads TGTGCCAGCTCAACCGGGGGGACAGGCAATGAAAAACTGTTTTTT. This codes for CASSTGGTGNEKLFF.